This TCR beta chain was documented in a study of T-cell reconstitution after alpha-beta-depleted transplantation in children. The CDR3 is 13 residues long. Germline V lookup: CDR1 SGHRS, CDR2 YFSETQ. J lost 5 bases, V lost 5 bases, and 6 bases had no gene match. A TCRbeta library incorporating unique molecular identifiers was prepared. A single record per CDR3 protein comes from TCRdb applying MiXCR to the PCR reads. The sample lists nearly 350,000 distinct CDR3 sequences, around 15% seen once, with just over 40% in the top ten. This clonotype was counted at least ten times. This specimen was PBMCs, mostly from graft donor cells, taken 360 days after TCRalphabeta/CD19-depleted stem cell transplant. The chain joins TRBV5-1 to TRBJ2-7, with 8 bases that match TRBD2. This receptor was obtained from a male patient between 2 and 10 years old who had a stem cell transplant for acute lymphoblastic leukemia, so the T cells may come from the graft donor. The CDR3 bases are TGCGCCAGCAGAGTAGCGGGAATCAACGAGCAGTACTTC. Its protein is CASRVAGINEQYF.